This TCR beta chain derives from a study of T cell responses to AZD1222 COVID-19 vaccine. In the case of this clone: Antigen: not known.

The CDR3 is 14 residues long. Germline CDR1 is SGHRS and CDR2 is YFSETQ. V was cut by 3 bases and J by 4 bases, with 13 bases left in between. Second doses at about 4 or about 12 weeks were pooled. The repertoire was sequenced with immunoSEQ multiplex PCR; TCRdb's copy has only in-frame clones and lacks some. The data hold over 130,000 clones, with 80% to 95% observed a single time. Study-wide points: Every sample of the repertoires postdated the peak T cell response. Spike was spanned by vaccine-associated CD4 TCRs, which were dominant at 160-218 and 743-854.

Here the sequenced sample was peripheral blood, taken 28 days after the second AZD1222 dose. This chain joins TRBV5-1 and TRBJ2-5; D might be TRBD1 (6 bases). The origin of this receptor is an adult who received the AZD1222 COVID-19 vaccine. The CDR3 DNA reads as TGCGCCAGCAGCTCACAGGGTCTGGGAGAGACCCAGTACTTC. Protein sequence: CASSSQGLGETQYF.